The rows below give T cell receptor beta chains drawn from one sample of a study of T cell responses to AZD1222 COVID-19 vaccine. Method: immunoSEQ multiplex PCR; TCRdb's copy keeps in-frame clones and lacks some. The table records 130,000 or so clones, approximately 94% of them present only once. This material consisted of peripheral blood, taken on day 0 of AZD1222 vaccination. Every receptor here comes from an adult in good health. CDR3s include the opening cysteine and the closing phenylalanine or tryptophan. Fields, in order: clone size, J gene, V gene, D gene, CDR3 length, CDR3 protein, CDR3 DNA. D genes are given only for firm matches. Size values are once, few and many counts, or a class for expanded clones, and some rows have none.

abundance: NA; j_gene: TRBJ2-3; v_gene: TRBV11-2; d_gene: NA; len: 11; CDR3aa: CASSLETTQYF; CDR3nt: TGTGCCAGCAGCTTAGAGACTACGCAGTATTTT
abundance: NA; j_gene: TRBJ1-2; v_gene: TRBV30; d_gene: NA; len: 15; CDR3aa: CAWSGGVGPSYGYTF; CDR3nt: TGTGCCTGGAGTGGGGGGGTTGGCCCATCGTATGGCTACACCTTC
abundance: NA; j_gene: TRBJ1-2; v_gene: TRBV21-1; d_gene: NA; len: 13; CDR3aa: CASSKGQRYGYTF; CDR3nt: TGTGCCAGCAGCAAAGGCCAAAGGTATGGCTACACCTTC
abundance: NA; j_gene: TRBJ1-2; v_gene: TRBV7-9; d_gene: NA; len: 16; CDR3aa: CASSAQDTSPNYGYTF; CDR3nt: TGTGCCAGCAGCGCCCAGGACACATCGCCTAACTATGGCTACACCTTC
abundance: NA; j_gene: TRBJ1-2; v_gene: TRBV18; d_gene: NA; len: 15; CDR3aa: CASSPLDDGWDGYTF; CDR3nt: TGTGCCAGCTCACCACTTGACGATGGATGGGATGGCTACACCTTC
abundance: NA; j_gene: TRBJ2-7; v_gene: TRBV12-3/TRBV12-4; d_gene: NA; len: 13; CDR3aa: CASSLRQIYEQYF; CDR3nt: TGTGCCAGCAGTTTAAGGCAGATCTACGAGCAGTACTTC
abundance: NA; j_gene: TRBJ1-5; v_gene: TRBV6-6; d_gene: TRBD1; len: 15; CDR3aa: CASSPGQGKVQPQHF; CDR3nt: TGTGCCAGCAGTCCAGGACAGGGGAAGGTTCAGCCCCAGCATTTT
abundance: NA; j_gene: TRBJ1-1; v_gene: TRBV27; d_gene: NA; len: 15; CDR3aa: CASRSISGDKAEAFF; CDR3nt: TGTGCCAGCAGGTCCATTTCAGGGGATAAGGCTGAAGCTTTCTTT
abundance: NA; j_gene: TRBJ1-1; v_gene: TRBV18; d_gene: NA; len: 12; CDR3aa: CASSPRAQEAFF; CDR3nt: TGTGCCAGCTCACCACGAGCTCAGGAAGCTTTCTTT
abundance: NA; j_gene: TRBJ1-4; v_gene: TRBV6-5; d_gene: NA; len: 10; CDR3aa: CASRRQGLFF; CDR3nt: TGTGCCAGCAGGAGACAAGGGCTGTTTTTT
abundance: NA; j_gene: TRBJ2-5; v_gene: TRBV27; d_gene: NA; len: 15; CDR3aa: CASWGALHGRETQYF; CDR3nt: TGTGCCAGCTGGGGGGCCCTCCACGGGAGGGAGACCCAGTACTTC
abundance: NA; j_gene: TRBJ2-2; v_gene: TRBV5-6; d_gene: TRBD2; len: 16; CDR3aa: CASSLGSGVNTGELFF; CDR3nt: TGTGCCAGCAGCTTGGGTAGCGGGGTGAACACCGGGGAGCTGTTTTTT
abundance: NA; j_gene: TRBJ2-1; v_gene: TRBV24-1; d_gene: TRBD2; len: 16; CDR3aa: CATSRTSGNDYNEQFF; CDR3nt: TGTGCCACCAGTCGAACTAGCGGAAATGACTACAATGAGCAGTTCTTC
abundance: NA; j_gene: TRBJ2-1; v_gene: TRBV3-1/TRBV3-2; d_gene: TRBD2; len: 16; CDR3aa: CASSQRGSGRVYEQFF; CDR3nt: TGTGCCAGCAGCCAACGGGGTAGCGGGAGGGTCTATGAGCAGTTCTTC
abundance: NA; j_gene: TRBJ1-4; v_gene: TRBV5-1; d_gene: TRBD1; len: 15; CDR3aa: CASSFIGTGGEKLFF; CDR3nt: TGCGCCAGCAGCTTTATCGGGACAGGGGGTGAAAAACTGTTTTTT
abundance: NA; j_gene: TRBJ1-1; v_gene: TRBV19; d_gene: NA; len: 14; CDR3aa: CASSGGHMNTEAFF; CDR3nt: TGTGCCAGTAGTGGTGGACACATGAACACTGAAGCTTTCTTT
abundance: NA; j_gene: TRBJ1-4; v_gene: TRBV4-3; d_gene: TRBD1; len: 15; CDR3aa: CASSQDIGQGEKLFF; CDR3nt: TGCGCCAGCAGCCAAGATATAGGACAGGGAGAAAAACTGTTTTTT
abundance: NA; j_gene: TRBJ1-2; v_gene: TRBV7-8; d_gene: NA; len: 14; CDR3aa: CASSLRDNTYGYTF; CDR3nt: TGTGCCAGCAGCCTCCGGGACAACACTTATGGCTACACCTTC
abundance: NA; j_gene: TRBJ2-1; v_gene: TRBV11-2; d_gene: NA; len: 13; CDR3aa: CASRGQVYNEQFF; CDR3nt: TGTGCCAGCAGGGGGCAGGTTTACAATGAGCAGTTCTTC
abundance: few; j_gene: TRBJ2-7; v_gene: TRBV18; d_gene: NA; len: 14; CDR3aa: CASSHEPVTYEQYF; CDR3nt: TGTGCCAGCTCACACGAGCCGGTAACCTACGAGCAGTACTTC
abundance: NA; j_gene: TRBJ1-1; v_gene: TRBV9; d_gene: NA; len: 15; CDR3aa: CASSVAAGRYTEAFF; CDR3nt: TGTGCCAGCAGCGTAGCGGCGGGACGGTACACTGAAGCTTTCTTT
abundance: NA; j_gene: TRBJ1-3; v_gene: TRBV15; d_gene: NA; len: 14; CDR3aa: CATSTRDFGNTIYF; CDR3nt: TGTGCCACCAGCACCCGGGACTTTGGAAACACCATATATTTT
abundance: NA; j_gene: TRBJ2-7; v_gene: TRBV30; d_gene: NA; len: 15; CDR3aa: CAWSVQPGPSYEQYF; CDR3nt: TGTGCCTGGAGTGTACAACCGGGACCCTCCTACGAGCAGTACTTC
abundance: once; j_gene: TRBJ1-3; v_gene: TRBV9; d_gene: NA; len: 16; CDR3aa: CASSATTVISGNTIYF; CDR3nt: TGTGCCAGCAGCGCGACCACCGTTATCTCTGGAAACACCATATATTTT
abundance: NA; j_gene: TRBJ2-7; v_gene: TRBV27; d_gene: TRBD2; len: 15; CDR3aa: CASSILAGGGYEQYF; CDR3nt: TGTGCCAGCAGTATATTAGCGGGAGGAGGGTACGAGCAGTACTTC
abundance: NA; j_gene: TRBJ1-3; v_gene: TRBV6-6; d_gene: NA; len: 15; CDR3aa: CASSDPQGRGNTIYF; CDR3nt: TGTGCCAGCAGTGACCCCCAGGGAAGAGGAAACACCATATATTTT
abundance: NA; j_gene: TRBJ1-6; v_gene: TRBV28; d_gene: NA; len: 19; CDR3aa: CASSLPSGTASSYNSPLHF; CDR3nt: TGTGCCAGCAGTCTACCGAGCGGGACCGCTAGCTCCTATAATTCACCCCTCCACTTT
abundance: NA; j_gene: TRBJ2-7; v_gene: TRBV19; d_gene: TRBD2; len: 15; CDR3aa: CASSTQAGGRYEQYF; CDR3nt: TGTGCCAGTAGTACACAAGCGGGAGGGCGGTACGAGCAGTACTTC
abundance: NA; j_gene: TRBJ2-1; v_gene: TRBV9; d_gene: NA; len: 16; CDR3aa: CASSVARGLFYNEQFF; CDR3nt: TGTGCCAGCAGCGTAGCGCGGGGGCTTTTCTACAATGAGCAGTTCTTC
abundance: NA; j_gene: TRBJ2-7; v_gene: TRBV6-2/TRBV6-3; d_gene: NA; len: 15; CDR3aa: CASSYSAEASYEQYF; CDR3nt: TGTGCCAGCAGTTACTCAGCAGAGGCCTCCTACGAGCAGTACTTC
abundance: once; j_gene: TRBJ1-3; v_gene: TRBV2; d_gene: NA; len: 12; CDR3aa: CASGTVRNTIYF; CDR3nt: TGTGCCAGCGGAACAGTAAGAAACACCATATATTTT
abundance: NA; j_gene: TRBJ1-1; v_gene: TRBV12-3/TRBV12-4; d_gene: NA; len: 11; CDR3aa: CASSLRMEAFF; CDR3nt: TGTGCCAGCAGTTTACGAATGGAAGCTTTCTTT
abundance: NA; j_gene: TRBJ1-5; v_gene: TRBV6-6; d_gene: NA; len: 15; CDR3aa: CASSYEVEGNQPQHF; CDR3nt: TGTGCCAGCAGTTACGAGGTGGAGGGCAATCAGCCCCAGCATTTT
abundance: NA; j_gene: TRBJ2-1; v_gene: TRBV28; d_gene: NA; len: 13; CDR3aa: CASSPAAPNEQFF; CDR3nt: TGTGCCAGCAGCCCTGCGGCTCCGAATGAGCAGTTCTTC
abundance: once; j_gene: TRBJ1-3; v_gene: TRBV10-3; d_gene: TRBD1; len: 14; CDR3aa: CAVSGTGNGNTIYF; CDR3nt: TGTGCCGTATCGGGGACAGGGAATGGAAACACCATATATTTT
abundance: NA; j_gene: TRBJ2-7; v_gene: TRBV2; d_gene: NA; len: 12; CDR3aa: CASTSEVYEQYF; CDR3nt: TGTGCCAGCACTAGCGAGGTTTACGAGCAGTACTTC
abundance: NA; j_gene: TRBJ2-3; v_gene: TRBV6-4; d_gene: NA; len: 14; CDR3aa: CASSDSIRGYTQYF; CDR3nt: TGTGCCAGCAGTGACTCGATTCGGGGGTATACGCAGTATTTT
abundance: NA; j_gene: TRBJ1-4; v_gene: TRBV5-6; d_gene: NA; len: 14; CDR3aa: CASSLGQGDEKLFF; CDR3nt: TGTGCCAGCAGCTTGGGGCAGGGTGACGAAAAACTGTTTTTT
abundance: once; j_gene: TRBJ2-1; v_gene: TRBV6-6; d_gene: NA; len: 16; CDR3aa: CASSYSDRDWRPEQFF; CDR3nt: TGTGCCAGCAGTTACTCCGATCGGGACTGGCGACCAGAGCAGTTCTTC
abundance: once; j_gene: TRBJ1-1; v_gene: TRBV27; d_gene: TRBD1; len: 13; CDR3aa: CASSLLTGTEAFF; CDR3nt: TGTGCCAGCAGTTTATTGACAGGGACTGAAGCTTTCTTT
abundance: NA; j_gene: TRBJ1-3; v_gene: TRBV30; d_gene: NA; len: 12; CDR3aa: CAWSLRGNTIYF; CDR3nt: TGTGCCTGGAGTCTCCGCGGAAACACCATATATTTT
abundance: NA; j_gene: TRBJ2-5; v_gene: TRBV24-1; d_gene: TRBD2; len: 16; CDR3aa: CATSDRGLGPQETQYF; CDR3nt: TGTGCCACCAGTGATCGTGGACTAGGCCCCCAAGAGACCCAGTACTTC
abundance: once; j_gene: TRBJ2-1; v_gene: TRBV21-1; d_gene: NA; len: 19; CDR3aa: CASSKGTGGTPSIYNEQFF; CDR3nt: TGTGCCAGCAGCAAAGGGACAGGGGGCACCCCGTCTATATACAATGAGCAGTTCTTC
abundance: NA; j_gene: TRBJ2-7; v_gene: TRBV15; d_gene: TRBD2; len: 17; CDR3aa: CATSRVAGGPPFYEQYF; CDR3nt: TGTGCCACCAGCAGAGTGGCGGGAGGGCCTCCATTCTACGAGCAGTACTTC
abundance: NA; j_gene: TRBJ2-3; v_gene: TRBV3-1/TRBV3-2; d_gene: TRBD2; len: 16; CDR3aa: CASSQGVTSGTDTQYF; CDR3nt: TGTGCCAGCAGCCAAGGAGTGACTAGCGGCACAGATACGCAGTATTTT
abundance: NA; j_gene: TRBJ1-4; v_gene: TRBV28; d_gene: NA; len: 14; CDR3aa: CASRLTAGDEKLFF; CDR3nt: TGTGCCAGCAGACTGACGGCGGGGGATGAAAAACTGTTTTTT
abundance: NA; j_gene: TRBJ2-3; v_gene: TRBV18; d_gene: NA; len: 13; CDR3aa: CASSPYSTDTQYF; CDR3nt: TGTGCCAGCTCACCATATTCGACGGATACGCAGTATTTT
abundance: NA; j_gene: TRBJ2-3; v_gene: TRBV6-5; d_gene: NA; len: 12; CDR3aa: CASSPGGDTQYF; CDR3nt: TGTGCCAGCAGTCCTGGGGGAGATACGCAGTATTTT
abundance: NA; j_gene: TRBJ2-5; v_gene: TRBV15; d_gene: NA; len: 13; CDR3aa: CATSTGEAVTQYF; CDR3nt: TGTGCCACCAGCACGGGGGAGGCGGTGACCCAGTACTTC
abundance: NA; j_gene: TRBJ1-1; v_gene: TRBV5-1; d_gene: NA; len: 15; CDR3aa: CASSLAGGPNTEAFF; CDR3nt: TGCGCCAGCAGCTTGGCCGGGGGGCCGAACACTGAAGCTTTCTTT
abundance: NA; j_gene: TRBJ2-5; v_gene: TRBV3-1/TRBV3-2; d_gene: TRBD1; len: 17; CDR3aa: CASSQGDSGKGGRTQYF; CDR3nt: TGTGCCAGCAGCCAAGGAGACAGTGGCAAAGGGGGCAGGACCCAGTACTTC
abundance: NA; j_gene: TRBJ2-3; v_gene: TRBV3-1/TRBV3-2; d_gene: NA; len: 15; CDR3aa: CASSQNQRATDTQYF; CDR3nt: TGTGCCAGCAGCCAAAACCAGCGGGCCACAGATACGCAGTATTTT